This T cell receptor beta chain was recovered during a study of blood T cell repertoires in COVID-19. Study as a whole: Acute and convalescent COVID-19 samples came from the United States, Italy and Spain. PBMCs, B-cell-depleted T cells, or T cells provided the cDNA or gDNA that made up the material.

Clones were sequenced by immunoSEQ multiplex PCR, and TCRdb holds only the in-frame ones, with some missing. This table has some 130,000 clones, roughly 88% appearing once. This clone was seen just once. V shed 1 base and J shed 5 bases, with 14 bases lying between them. Germline assignment: CDR1 SEHNR and CDR2 FQNEAQ (reference sequence). This CDR3 is built from 15 residues. The cohort comprised adults aged about 18 to 90 years residing in 20 to 25 US areas. Categorization into cohorts depended on clinical history that participants reported. The rearrangement links TRBV7-9 to TRBJ2-5; D perhaps matches TRBD2 (7 bases). The sample consisted of PBMCs or T cells enriched from blood (not recorded which). This sequence originates from a man aged 50 to 60 who had recovered from COVID-19. The DNA of the CDR3 is TGTGCCAGCAGCTTAGTAGGGGGACTAAGTGAGACCCAGTACTTC. It encodes CASSLVGGLSETQYF. The variable domain in full, with the rest retrieved from reference TRBV7-9 and TRBJ2-5, is DTGVSQNPRHKITKRGQNVTFRCDPISEHNRLYWYRQTLGQGPEFLTYFQNEAQLEKSRLLSDRFSAERPKGSFSTLEIQRTEQGDSAMYLCASSLVGGLSETQYFGPGTRLLVL.